A single sample is the source of the 26 T cell receptor beta chains below, sequenced in a study of shared clonotypes between healthy human individuals. Using immunoSEQ multiplex PCR, the repertoire was profiled, and TCRdb retains in-frame clones only, with some absent. The sample has about 2.4 million clones; under 95% are singletons. The sequenced sample was naive CD4+ T cells from PBMCs. Subset meaning: CD45RA+ positively selected. These receptors were obtained from a man between 18 and 35 years old in good health. Some clones in this sample may be carry-over from other donors' samples.

This clone showed up just once. The V gene is TRBV7-9, the J gene TRBJ2-3; 7 bases align to TRBD2. CDR1 SEHNR and CDR2 FQNEAQ come from the germline V gene (reference sequence). This CDR3 has 15 amino acids. The trim removed 5 bases at V and 4 bases at J, leaving 9 bases unmatched. In nucleotides, the CDR3 is TGTGCCAGCAGCGTTGGACTAGTCGGTTCAGATACGCAGTATTTT. It specifies CASSVGLVGSDTQYF.

The V call is TRBV7-2, the J call TRBJ1-5; D is uncertain. The CDR3 length is 18 residues. V was cut by 2 bases and J by 0 bases, with 17 bases left in between. CDR1 and CDR2 from the germline V gene are SGHTA and FQGNSA. CDR3 sequence: CASSLFPAAINSNQPQHF. CDR3 sequence (DNA): TGTGCCAGCAGCTTATTCCCGGCCGCCATTAATAGCAATCAGCCCCAGCATTTT.

The J gene is TRBJ2-7, the V gene TRBV6-5, with D possibly called TRBD1 or TRBD2 (5 bases each). This CDR3 contains 15 residues. Germline V gene data show CDR1 as MNHEY and CDR2 as SVGAGI. V was pared by 2 bases and J by 1 base, with 12 bases between. The CDR3 region has the DNA TGTGCCAGCAGTTACGGGGGTAAAAAATCCTACGAGCAGTACTTC. It yields the protein CASSYGGKKSYEQYF.

The J gene is TRBJ2-1, the V gene TRBV10-2, with D maybe TRBD2 (6 bases). The CDR3 has 13 amino acids. Trimming stripped 6 bases from V and 7 bases from J, with 13 bases between. The germline V gene has CDR1 WSHSY and CDR2 SAAADI. The CDR3 DNA sequence: TGCGCCAGCAGATGGGACTCTCCAAATGAGCAGTTCTTC. It is translated as CASRWDSPNEQFF.

V gene TRBV4-1 combines with J gene TRBJ1-1, with D possibly TRBD1 on 5 matching bases. Germline V gives CDR1 MGHRA, CDR2 YSYEKL. V was shortened by 0 bases and J by 0 bases, with 17 bases between the two germline ends. The CDR3 extends over 18 amino acids. The CDR3 DNA sequence: TGCGCCAGCAGCCAAGATTCCCCTTCAGGGTACGTGAACACTGAAGCTTTCTTT. This translates into CASSQDSPSGYVNTEAFF.

The chain uses TRBV5-4 and TRBJ2-5; no firm D call. Germline CDR1 and CDR2: SGHNT and YYREEE (reference sequence). The CDR3 contains 13 residues. Trimming took 2 bases from V and 4 from J, leaving 9 bases between them. This CDR3 is CASSFSTAETQYF. Written as DNA, the CDR3 is TGTGCCAGCAGCTTCTCGACGGCAGAGACCCAGTACTTC.

CDR3 protein: CASSLGGQGTGELFF. CDR3 bases: TGTGCCAGCAGCCTCGGGGGACAGGGGACCGGGGAGCTGTTTTTT. This chain uses TRBV5-4 with TRBJ2-2; TRBD1 aligns across 10 bases. CDR3 length equals 15 residues. The V and J ends lost 4 bases and 5 bases, in that order; junction bases with no gene match: 5. Germline V gene sequence: CDR1 SGHNT, CDR2 YYREEE (reference sequence).

Worth noting for this clone: Within the sample, other DNA sequences also encode this same CDR3. This chain uses TRBV29-1 with TRBJ1-1; no clear D. Trimming took 2 bases from V and 5 from J, leaving 12 bases between them. Per the germline V gene, CDR1 is SQVTM and CDR2 is ANQGSEA. There are 13 residues in the CDR3. The CDR3 DNA reads TGCAGCGTTGAACCCCTTCGAGGTACTGAAGCTTTCTTT. Translated: CSVEPLRGTEAFF.

Written as DNA, the CDR3 is TGTGCCAGCAGTTCTAGAGGGGGTAGGCCAGAGACCCAGTACTTC. This encodes CASSSRGGRPETQYF. The V and J genes are TRBV5-8 and TRBJ2-5, with a weak D call TRBD1 (6 bases). V dropped 5 bases and J dropped 4 bases, with 18 bases sitting between them. The CDR3 runs 15 residues. Germline V gene data show CDR1 as SGHTS and CDR2 as YDEGEE.

On this clone: The sample contains more than one DNA sequence encoding this CDR3. CDR3 amino acids: CASSYSEQPQHF. In nucleotides, the CDR3 is TGTGCCAGCAGTTACTCGGAGCAGCCCCAGCATTTT. The chain recombines TRBV6-6 with TRBJ1-5, with D unresolved. V lost 0 bases and J 7 bases, leaving 4 bases between the germline ends. Germline V gene sequence: CDR1 MNHNY, CDR2 SVGAGI (reference sequence). This CDR3 contains 12 residues.

This chain uses TRBV28 with TRBJ1-1, with TRBD1 matching 7 bases. Germline loops: CDR1 MDHEN, CDR2 SYDVKM. CDR3 length: 11 amino acids. Trimming took 6 bases from V and 9 from J; bases not matched to a gene: 4. CDR3 residues: CASSLQGKAFF. The CDR3 DNA is TGTGCCAGCAGCCTACAGGGGAAAGCTTTCTTT.

This clone was seen only a few times. The chain uses TRBV10-3 and TRBJ1-1; D might be TRBD1 (6 bases). This CDR3 contains 14 residues. Germline V lookup: CDR1 ENHRY, CDR2 SYGVKD. The V end was cut by 4 bases, the J end by 4 bases, with 13 bases between. CDR3 sequence reads: CAISGNQGPTEAFF. In DNA form, the CDR3 reads TGTGCCATCAGTGGAAACCAGGGGCCCACTGAAGCTTTCTTT.

This chain connects TRBV6-5 to TRBJ2-5; 11 nucleotides line up with TRBD2. Judging by the DNA end, TRBJ2-7 fits better; the J call may be wrong. Per the germline V gene, CDR1 is MNHEY and CDR2 is SVGAGI. This CDR3 region has 15 residues. The CDR3 DNA sequence: TGTGCCAGCAGTCGGGGGACTAGCGGTCCCTACGAGCAGTACTTC. This sequence encodes CASSRGTSGPYEQYF.

The J gene is TRBJ2-7, the V gene TRBV7-2; no reliable D call. The V end lost 1 base, the J end lost 0 bases, and 13 bases lay between the germline ends. Germline assignment: CDR1 SGHTA and CDR2 FQGNSA. This CDR3 is built from 16 residues. CDR3 DNA: TGTGCCAGCAGCTTAGGTTCGGTCCGGAGCTCCTACGAGCAGTACTTC. As protein: CASSLGSVRSSYEQYF.

This clone was seen only once. The chain employs TRBV6-6 and TRBJ1-5, with 7 bases fitting TRBD1. Germline CDR1 and CDR2: MNHNY and SVGAGI (reference sequence). V was clipped by 0 bases and J by 4 bases; unmatched bases: 6. This CDR3 comprises 16 residues. Here the CDR3 reads CASSYSAMTGNQPQHF. Written as DNA, the CDR3 is TGTGCCAGCAGTTACTCGGCGATGACAGGGAATCAGCCCCAGCATTTT.

The chain uses TRBV6-6 and TRBJ1-1, with D uncertain. Trimming pared 2 bases from V and 0 bases from J, leaving 7 bases between. From germline, CDR1 is MNHNY and CDR2 SVGAGI (reference sequence). There are 14 residues in the CDR3. The CDR3 loop is CASSYRDMNTEAFF. The CDR3 DNA reads as TGTGCCAGCAGTTACAGAGACATGAACACTGAAGCTTTCTTT.

This clone was detected once. V usage is TRBV9 and J usage is TRBJ2-2; TRBD2 is a possible D gene (5 bases). CDR3 size: 13 residues. Trimming left V 4 bases short and J 9 bases short, with 13 bases between. Germline-derived CDR1 and CDR2 are SGDLS and YYNGEE. The CDR3 sequence is CASSLEGFRELFF. In DNA, the CDR3 is TGTGCCAGCAGCCTCGAGGGATTCCGGGAGCTGTTTTTT.

This clone has just one count. This chain connects TRBV4-1 to TRBJ2-7; D could derive from TRBD1 or TRBD2 (5 bases each). Trimming left V 4 bases short and J 2 bases short, with 9 bases between. The CDR3 has 13 residues. Germline CDR1 is MGHRA and CDR2 is YSYEKL. CDR3 nucleotide sequence: TGCGCCAGCAGCCCGGGACCGACCTACGAGCAGTACTTC. As protein: CASSPGPTYEQYF.

V gene TRBV2 combines with J gene TRBJ2-1, with D tentatively TRBD2 (6 bases). CDR3 length equals 15 residues. V lost 7 bases and J 0 bases, leaving 13 bases between the germline ends. Germline V lookup: CDR1 SNHLY, CDR2 FYNNEI. CDR3 protein: CASKGGTSSYNEQFF. CDR3 nucleotide sequence: TGTGCCAGCAAAGGCGGGACCAGCTCCTACAATGAGCAGTTCTTC.

CDR3 DNA sequence: TGCGCCAGCAGCTCCACGGGGGGGACTAGCGGGAGGAGACGCTCCTACAATGAGCAGTTCTTC. Residues: CASSSTGGTSGRRRSYNEQFF. The chain links TRBV5-1 to TRBJ2-1; 15 bases map to TRBD2. Germline CDR1 and CDR2: SGHRS and YFSETQ. The V segment lost 3 bases and the J segment 0 bases; nucleotides outside the gene matches: 13. The CDR3 is 21 amino acids.

The chain employs TRBV2 and TRBJ1-2; TRBD1 is a possible D gene (5 bases). The germline V gene has CDR1 SNHLY and CDR2 FYNNEI. The V gene lost 6 bases and the J gene lost 2 bases, with 10 bases spanning the gap. This CDR3 has 13 residues. CDR3 nucleotides: TGTGCCAGCAGGCGGCAGGGAAACTATGGCTACACCTTC. Amino acid sequence: CASRRQGNYGYTF.

The chain uses TRBV11-2 and TRBJ2-5; D remains unclear. Trimming removed 6 bases at V and 4 bases at J, with 18 bases between. The CDR3 runs 15 residues. Looked up from germline, CDR1 is SGHAT and CDR2 is FQNNGV. CDR3 residues: CASRITRTGPETQYF. Here the CDR3 DNA reads TGTGCCAGCAGAATAACACGGACGGGCCCAGAGACCCAGTACTTC.

The rearrangement joins TRBV11-2 to TRBJ2-7, with D possibly TRBD2 on 6 matching bases. CDR3 length: 13 amino acids. V was cut by 4 bases and J by 6 bases, with 13 bases left in between. Germline V gene sequence: CDR1 SGHAT, CDR2 FQNNGV. CDR3 sequence reads: CASSSVGGFEQYF. The CDR3, as DNA: TGTGCCAGCAGCTCAGTTGGAGGGTTCGAGCAGTACTTC.

About this clone: At the DNA level, this CDR3 is encoded by other sequences in the same sample as well. The chain joins TRBV29-1 to TRBJ2-7, with a possible D match to TRBD1 (6 bases). The CDR3 runs 11 residues. Germline V gene lookup returns CDR1 SQVTM and CDR2 ANQGSEA. The V gene lost 3 bases and the J gene lost 3 bases, with 6 bases spanning the gap. The CDR3 bases are TGCAGCGTTGACAGGGGCTACGAGCAGTACTTC. This sequence encodes CSVDRGYEQYF.

A note on this clone: At one of its ends the junction is not consistent with the germline gene, which may arise from a read error. V and J are TRBV6-5 and TRBJ1-6; D unresolved. The CDR3 is 15 residues long. Germline lookup yields CDR1 MNHEY and CDR2 SVGAGI. This chain's CDR3 is CASGYLSSYNSPLHF. The CDR3 DNA follows: TGTGCCAGCGGTTATCTTAGCTCCTATAATTCACCCCTCCACTTT.

Points on this clone: The same CDR3 also results from other DNA sequences found in this sample. The rearrangement links TRBV7-3 to TRBJ2-7; D is perhaps TRBD2 (6 bases). Germline V lookup: CDR1 SGHTA, CDR2 FQGTGA. The length of the CDR3 is 14 residues. V was cut by 4 bases and J by 1 base, with 11 bases left in between. For the CDR3, the DNA is TGTGCCAGCAGCTCTTGGGGGGATTCCTACGAGCAGTACTTC. Its translation is CASSSWGDSYEQYF.